These 12 T cell receptor beta chains were all obtained from the same sample, sequenced in a study of cytomegalovirus exposure and HLA in healthy donors (dated by TCRdb to 2015 to 2018). Receptor amplification or capture employed the immunoSEQ multiplex PCR assay. For the multiplex PCR, a mixture combining 60 forward primers for TCR Vbeta segments and 13 reverse primers for TCR Jbeta segments was used. Not all clones reach the TCRdb copy of this immuneACCESS table, which keeps in-frame sequences only. Checked studies attribute under half of the gap to unresolved V genes and leave the rest unexplained. Recorded for this sample are about 69,000 clones; roughly 68% of them occurred a single time. Around 10% of the sample is held by the ten biggest clonotypes. Sample: PBMCs. The receptors stem from a woman aged 55-69 years in good health and CMV-seropositive.

The rearrangement joins TRBV4-1 to TRBJ1-1; 7 bases align to TRBD1. The CDR3 runs 13 residues. The germline V gene has CDR1 MGHRA and CDR2 YSYEKL. V trimming: 5 bases; J trimming: 4 bases; junction bases outside the gene matches: 4. The CDR3 coding sequence is TGCGCCAGCAGCGAACAGGGGCCCACTGAAGCTTTCTTT. Translating it yields CASSEQGPTEAFF.

This chain uses TRBV29-1 with TRBJ1-2, with TRBD1 identical over 12 bases. CDR1 is SQVTM and CDR2 is ANQGSEA in the germline V gene. The V gene end was trimmed by 7 bases and the J gene end by 2 bases; junction bases not matched to a gene: 5. There are 14 residues in the CDR3. The CDR3 region has the DNA TGCAGCGCCGGGACAGGGGGCGGCAACTATGGCTACACCTTC. Residues: CSAGTGGGNYGYTF.

The rearrangement joins TRBV15 to TRBJ2-7; 11 bases fit TRBD2. The CDR3 consists of 17 residues. V was pared by 0 bases and J by 3 bases, with 7 bases of the junction left unmatched. Germline V CDR1 and CDR2: LNHNV, YYDKDF (reference sequence). The CDR3 coding sequence is TGTGCCACCAGCAGAGACCTTTCTAGCGGGGGGATCTACGAGCAGTACTTC. Its translation is CATSRDLSSGGIYEQYF. Using reference TRBV15 and TRBJ2-7 for the parts outside the CDR3, the full variable domain is DAMVIQNPRYQVTQFGKPVTLSCSQTLNHNVMYWYQQKSSQAPKLLFHYYDKDFNNEADTPDNFQSRRPNTSFCFLDIRSPGLGDTAMYLCATSRDLSSGGIYEQYFGPGTRLTVT.

The gene calls are TRBV7-3 and TRBJ2-7, with 7 bases aligning to TRBD1. Germline CDR1 SGHTA, CDR2 FQGTGA. The CDR3 totals 15 residues. The trim removed 5 bases at V and 4 bases at J, leaving 11 bases unmatched. The CDR3 DNA sequence: TGTGCCAGCAGCGAAGGTGGGGCCAGGGGGTACGAGCAGTACTTC. Its protein product is CASSEGGARGYEQYF.

The J gene is TRBJ2-1, the V gene TRBV19; 12 bases are shared with TRBD2. With V trimmed by 5 bases and J by 7 bases, 15 bases remained unmatched. CDR3 length equals 18 residues. Germline loops: CDR1 LNHDA, CDR2 SQIVND (reference sequence). The CDR3, as DNA: TGTGCCAGTAGTGCTACTAGCGGGGGGTTCTATAGCGGGAATGAGCAGTTCTTC. It yields the protein CASSATSGGFYSGNEQFF.

CDR3: CASSVVQRGARGADTQYF. CDR3 nucleotides: TGTGCCAGCAGTGTAGTCCAGCGGGGGGCCCGGGGCGCAGATACGCAGTATTTT. This chain uses TRBV2 with TRBJ2-3; 9 nucleotides agree with TRBD2. This CDR3 has 18 residues. Trimming removed 4 bases from V and 4 bases from J; junction bases left unmatched: 15. CDR1 is SNHLY, CDR2 FYNNEI, per germline.

J is TRBJ1-5 and V is TRBV19; D may be TRBD1 (5 bases). From germline, CDR1 is LNHDA and CDR2 SQIVND (reference sequence). This CDR3 is 16 amino acids long. Deletions cut 1 base from V and 7 bases from J, with 17 bases between. The CDR3, as DNA: TGTGCCAGTAGTATAGTAGGTGGGTCAGGGCAACAGCCCCAGCATTTT. This codes for CASSIVGGSGQQPQHF.

Here the CDR3 reads CASSPFGGSAKNIQYF. CDR3 nucleotide sequence: TGTGCCAGCTCACCATTCGGGGGATCAGCCAAAAACATTCAGTACTTC. V and J are TRBV18 and TRBJ2-4, with a weak D call TRBD2 (6 bases). This CDR3 region has 16 residues. V was clipped by 2 bases and J by 0 bases, with 11 bases between them. Germline CDR1 reads KGHSH; CDR2 reads LQKENI.

The rearrangement links TRBV5-4 to TRBJ2-4; 11 positions agree with TRBD2. Germline CDR1 reads SGHNT; CDR2 reads YYREEE (reference sequence). V lost 5 bases and J lost 8; bases outside the gene matches: 6. The CDR3 has 14 residues. CDR3 protein: CASRSTSGGDIQYF. The DNA of the CDR3 is TGTGCCAGCAGGTCCACTAGCGGGGGAGACATTCAGTACTTC. The full variable domain, its missing parts supplied by reference TRBV5-4 and TRBJ2-4, is ETGVTQSPTHLIKTRGQQVTLRCSSQSGHNTVSWYQQALGQGPQFIFQYYREEENGRGNFPPRFSGLQFPNYSSELNVNALELDDSALYLCASRSTSGGDIQYFGAGTRLSVL.

The genes are TRBV2 and TRBJ1-5, with D possibly matching TRBD1 (5 bases). The CDR3 length is 15 residues. V was cut by 7 bases and J by 7 bases, with 20 bases left in between. Germline-derived CDR1 and CDR2 are SNHLY and FYNNEI. The CDR3 DNA is TGTGCCAGCAAACTTAACGGGGGACCAGGCCAGCCCCAGCATTTT. This codes for CASKLNGGPGQPQHF.

This chain links TRBV11-3 with TRBJ1-1; D is uncertain. The germline V gene encodes CDR1 SGHNT and CDR2 YENEEA. Trimming took 3 bases from V and 10 from J, leaving 15 bases between them. The CDR3 covers 13 residues. Here the CDR3 DNA reads TGTGCCAGCAGCTTCCTCTCCGATAGCCTAGCTTTCTTT. Translation: CASSFLSDSLAFF.

The chain combines TRBV18 with TRBJ2-5, with 8 bases fitting TRBD2. V shed 3 bases and J 0 bases; nucleotides not matched to a gene: 9. The CDR3 consists of 17 residues. Germline loops: CDR1 KGHSH, CDR2 LQKENI. CDR3: CASSPSFGGGHQETQYF. Here the CDR3 DNA reads TGTGCCAGCTCACCCAGTTTTGGCGGGGGGCACCAAGAGACCCAGTACTTC.